The 21 T cell receptor beta chains presented below share a single source sample, sequenced in a study of T cell responses to AZD1222 COVID-19 vaccine. Sequencing was performed with immunoSEQ multiplex PCR; in TCRdb, only in-frame clones are kept and a portion is missing. The data show roughly 120,000 clones, about 90% seen once. Sequenced material: peripheral blood, taken on day 0 of MenACWY control vaccination. The receptors here all came from an adult in good health.

The rearrangement joins TRBV9 to TRBJ2-3; the D gene is possibly TRBD2 (6 bases). Germline-derived CDR1 and CDR2 are SGDLS and YYNGEE. V lost 6 bases and J 0 bases, leaving 8 bases between the germline ends. This CDR3 spans 13 amino acids. CDR3 DNA sequence: TGTGCCAGCACCAGCGGGAGCACAGATACGCAGTATTTT. Residues: CASTSGSTDTQYF.

V and J are TRBV4-1 and TRBJ1-5; D not resolved. V lost 0 bases to trimming and J lost 6 bases, with 9 bases between them. Per germline, CDR1 MGHRA and CDR2 YSYEKL. This CDR3 comprises 14 residues. Here the CDR3 DNA reads TGCGCCAGCAGCCAAGACCCGGTGGGTCAGCCCCAGCATTTT. Translation gives CASSQDPVGQPQHF.

The CDR3 region is CASSPPNAGHLREQYF. CDR3 sequence (DNA): TGTGCCAGTAGTCCCCCAAACGCCGGGCATTTACGCGAGCAGTACTTC. The V and J genes are TRBV19 and TRBJ2-7; D is unresolved. Germline V CDR1 and CDR2: LNHDA, SQIVND (reference sequence). V shed 5 bases and J shed 6 bases, with 23 bases lying between them. The CDR3 covers 16 residues.

V gene TRBV12-3 or TRBV12-4 combines with J gene TRBJ2-7; tentative D call: TRBD1 (6 bases). There are 12 residues in the CDR3. V lost 9 bases to trimming and J lost 5 bases, with 14 bases between them. CDR3 nucleotide sequence: TGTGCCAGTACAGGGTTTGGGGACGAGCAGTACTTC. This translates into CASTGFGDEQYF.

The count of this clone is one. This sequence joins TRBV7-6 and TRBJ2-2; TRBD2 is a possible D gene (6 bases). This CDR3 is built from 16 residues. Germline values: CDR1 SGHVS, CDR2 FNYEAQ. V lost 5 bases and J lost 4, with 17 bases in between. The CDR3 DNA follows: TGTGCCAGCAGCCTTAACCCCGGGAGAGGCACCGGGGAGCTGTTTTTT. Protein sequence: CASSLNPGRGTGELFF.

The V call is TRBV4-1, the J call TRBJ1-6; D is unresolved. The CDR3 runs 13 residues. V lost 0 bases, J lost 8 bases, and 5 bases lay in between. The germline gives CDR1 MGHRA, CDR2 YSYEKL. The DNA for the CDR3 is TGCGCCAGCAGCCAAGAATCGTATTCACCCCTCCACTTT. Translated, it gives CASSQESYSPLHF.

V gene TRBV7-9 combines with J gene TRBJ2-1, with 11 bases matching TRBD1. Germline V CDR1 and CDR2: SEHNR, FQNEAQ (reference sequence). The CDR3 consists of 15 residues. Trimming cost V 3 bases and J 6 bases; bases outside gene matches: 4. CDR3 protein: CASSFPGQGVNEQFF. CDR3 nucleotide sequence: TGTGCCAGCAGCTTTCCGGGACAGGGGGTCAATGAGCAGTTCTTC.

The chain is built from TRBV19 and TRBJ1-1; no clear D. The CDR3 sequence is 15 residues long. The V gene's germline CDR1 is LNHDA and CDR2 SQIVND (reference sequence). V lost 5 bases to trimming and J lost 0 bases, with 13 bases between them. The CDR3 loop is CASSGLGRVNTEAFF. The CDR3 coding sequence is TGTGCCAGTAGTGGCCTCGGACGGGTGAACACTGAAGCTTTCTTT.

This rearrangement joins TRBV14 to TRBJ1-2, with 7 bases fitting TRBD1. The CDR3 sequence is 13 residues long. The V gene end was trimmed by 2 bases and the J gene end by 5 bases; junction bases not matched to a gene: 2. The germline V gene encodes CDR1 SGHDN and CDR2 FVKESK. CDR3 sequence (DNA): TGTGCCAGCAGCCAATCCAGGGGGTATGGCTACACCTTC. Protein: CASSQSRGYGYTF. The variable domain in full, with the rest retrieved from reference TRBV14 and TRBJ1-2, is EAGVTQFPSHSVIEKGQTVTLRCDPISGHDNLYWYRRVMGKEIKFLLHFVKESKQDESGMPNNRFLAERTGGTYSTLKVQPAELEDSGVYFCASSQSRGYGYTFGSGTRLTVV.

The chain joins TRBV27 to TRBJ2-1, with 13 bases that match TRBD2. The V gene's germline CDR1 is MNHEY and CDR2 SMNVEV (reference sequence). CDR3 length: 17 residues. Trimming took 7 bases from V and 6 from J; bases not matched to a gene: 12. CDR3 residues: CASTSRTSGSGANEQFF. CDR3 nucleotide sequence: TGTGCCAGCACTTCCAGGACTAGCGGGAGTGGGGCCAATGAGCAGTTCTTC.

The chain joins TRBV11-2 to TRBJ1-1; D may be TRBD1 (5 bases). Germline assignment: CDR1 SGHAT and CDR2 FQNNGV. The CDR3 is 16 residues long. Trimming pared 5 bases from V and 5 bases from J, leaving 21 bases between. The CDR3 here is CASSPRKGRRETEAFF. The CDR3 nucleotides are TGTGCCAGCAGCCCTCGGAAGGGGCGGAGGGAGACTGAAGCTTTCTTT.

The J gene is TRBJ2-7, the V gene TRBV5-1; the D is unclear. The V gene lost 1 base and the J gene lost 7 bases, with 12 bases spanning the gap. Looked up from germline, CDR1 is SGHRS and CDR2 is YFSETQ. CDR3 length equals 13 residues. The CDR3 here is CASSLSTPLEQYF. The DNA for the CDR3 is TGCGCCAGCAGCTTGTCTACACCTTTAGAGCAGTACTTC. The full variable domain, with the rest looked up from reference TRBV5-1 and TRBJ2-7, is KAGVTQTPRYLIKTRGQQVTLSCSPISGHRSVSWYQQTPGQGLQFLFEYFSETQRNKGNFPGRFSGRQFSNSRSEMNVSTLELGDSALYLCASSLSTPLEQYFGPGTRLTVT.

This chain connects TRBV7-2 to TRBJ2-6; no clear D. V dropped 1 base and J dropped 4 bases, with 11 bases sitting between them. CDR3 length: 16 residues. Germline V lookup: CDR1 SGHTA, CDR2 FQGNSA. The CDR3 DNA sequence: TGTGCCAGCAGCTTAGGAAAAGCTGACGGGGCCAACGTCCTGACTTTC. This encodes CASSLGKADGANVLTF.

This clone was found once. The J gene is TRBJ1-5, the V gene TRBV6-1; no definite D call. Per germline, CDR1 MNHNS and CDR2 SASEGT. The V and J ends lost 0 bases and 11 bases respectively, with 14 bases between them. This CDR3 is built from 14 residues. The CDR3 region has the DNA TGTGCCAGCAGTGAAGCGGGCGGTGTCACGGCCCAGCATTTT. Protein product: CASSEAGGVTAQHF.

This rearrangement joins TRBV7-3 to TRBJ2-5; weak D call: TRBD2 (6 bases). V was clipped by 4 bases and J by 1 base, with 10 bases between them. CDR3 length: 14 amino acids. Germline V gives CDR1 SGHTA, CDR2 FQGTGA. CDR3 DNA: TGTGCCAGCAGCTCCGGGGGATCCCAAGAGACCCAGTACTTC. Translated, it gives CASSSGGSQETQYF.

This clone turned up a few times. The chain has TRBV7-9 and TRBJ1-4, with 9 bases aligning to TRBD1. V lost 4 bases, J lost 4 bases, and 7 bases stayed unmatched. The germline V gene has CDR1 SEHNR and CDR2 FQNEAQ (reference sequence). The CDR3 consists of 16 residues. As DNA, the CDR3 is TGTGCCAGCAGCTCCCGGGACAGGGCGGGTAATGAAAAACTGTTTTTT. This gives the protein CASSSRDRAGNEKLFF. Variable domain in full (rest from reference TRBV7-9 and TRBJ1-4): DTGVSQNPRHKITKRGQNVTFRCDPISEHNRLYWYRQTLGQGPEFLTYFQNEAQLEKSRLLSDRFSAERPKGSFSTLEIQRTEQGDSAMYLCASSSRDRAGNEKLFFGSGTQLSVL.

This clone was recorded once. The chain uses TRBV6-1 and TRBJ1-2; D unclear. The CDR3 runs 15 residues. The V gene's germline CDR1 is MNHNS and CDR2 SASEGT. V was pared by 1 base and J by 8 bases, with 17 bases between. The CDR3 protein is CASSEVGLKSLGYTF. CDR3 in DNA: TGTGCCAGCAGTGAAGTGGGGTTGAAATCTCTCGGCTACACCTTC.

In this sample, this clone turned up once. The chain has TRBV5-4 and TRBJ1-1, with D perhaps TRBD1 (5 bases). Germline V gene lookup returns CDR1 SGHNT and CDR2 YYREEE (reference sequence). V lost 3 bases and J 0 bases, leaving 12 bases between the germline ends. This CDR3 is 15 amino acids long. Written as DNA, the CDR3 is TGTGCCAGCAGCTCCCCAGGGTTAGTGAACACTGAAGCTTTCTTT. Amino acids: CASSSPGLVNTEAFF.

The chain links TRBV20-1 to TRBJ1-3; D is undetermined. The CDR3 covers 11 residues. Germline V lookup: CDR1 DFQATT, CDR2 SNEGSKA (reference sequence). V was clipped by 7 bases and J by 0 bases, with 4 bases between them. The CDR3 spells CSGVSGNTIYF. CDR3 bases: TGCAGTGGGGTCTCTGGAAACACCATATATTTT.

The J gene is TRBJ1-2, the V gene TRBV20-1; D uncertain. The CDR3 has 9 amino acids. V lost 3 bases and J 8 bases, leaving 4 bases between the germline ends. Germline V gene lookup returns CDR1 DFQATT and CDR2 SNEGSKA (reference sequence). The CDR3 DNA is TGCAGTGCTAGGTCCGGCTACACCTTC. Encoded protein: CSARSGYTF.

This clone occurred once. The CDR3 loop is CASSQDHNRGYSNQPQHF. CDR3 coding DNA: TGCGCCAGCAGCCAAGATCACAACAGGGGATATAGCAATCAGCCCCAGCATTTT. The rearrangement joins TRBV4-1 to TRBJ1-5; TRBD1 aligns across 7 bases. This CDR3 has 18 residues. With V trimmed by 0 bases and J by 0 bases, 8 bases remained unmatched. Germline loops: CDR1 MGHRA, CDR2 YSYEKL.